This T cell receptor beta chain was retrieved from a study of blood T cell repertoires in COVID-19. From germline, CDR1 is SNHLY and CDR2 FYNNEI. CDR3 length equals 13 residues. V gave up 9 bases and J gave up 5 bases, with 14 bases separating them. The protocol was immunoSEQ multiplex PCR, while the TCRdb copy is restricted to in-frame clones and leaves out a portion. The sample lists around 30,000 clones, 75% to 90% seen once, with roughly 2.1% in the top ten. The receptor was isolated from a man between 50 and 59 years old with active or convalescent COVID-19. V and J are TRBV2 and TRBJ1-5; tentative D call: TRBD1 (6 bases). Sequenced input: peripheral blood. In DNA, the CDR3 is TGTGCCAGTGCCGGGACACCCCATCAGCCCCAGCATTTT. Translating it yields CASAGTPHQPQHF.